Shown below are 17 T cell receptor beta chains from a single sample sequenced in a study of T cells after yellow fever vaccination. TCRdb called the 5' RACE reads again in MiXCR, with one record for every CDR3 protein. The table shows 250,000 to 300,000 distinct CDR3 sequences, with around 9.3% occurring only once. The sample was CD4+ T cells sorted from PBMCs, taken 5 days after the yellow fever booster vaccination. All receptors derive from a man aged 18-30 years who received the YFV17D yellow fever vaccine.

The chain has TRBV5-6 and TRBJ1-4; D call uncertain. Trimming cost V 2 bases and J 4 bases, with 9 bases left between them. The CDR3 is 14 amino acids. Germline V gene data show CDR1 as SGHDT and CDR2 as YYEEEE. CDR3 sequence (DNA): TGTGCCAGCAGCTTAATGGAAATTAATGAAAAACTGTTTTTT. Protein product: CASSLMEINEKLFF.

CDR3 sequence: CASSRTTKSPQHF. The CDR3 nucleotides are TGTGCCAGCAGCCGTACTACTAAGTCGCCCCAGCATTTT. The chain links TRBV12-3 or TRBV12-4 to TRBJ1-5; no clear D. Trimming shortened V by 6 bases and J by 9 bases, and 15 bases separated the two germline ends. CDR3 length equals 13 residues.

The chain uses TRBV6-6 and TRBJ1-6, with 8 bases identical to TRBD1. The CDR3 sequence is 15 residues long. The germline CDR1 and CDR2 sequences are MNHNY and SVGAGI (reference sequence). Trimming removed 2 bases from V and 8 bases from J; junction bases left unmatched: 5. The CDR3 sequence: CASSYGQGGDSPLHF. The CDR3 coding sequence is TGTGCCAGCAGTTACGGACAGGGCGGGGATTCACCCCTCCACTTT.

This clonotype appeared many times. The genes are TRBV29-1 and TRBJ2-1; 8 bases are shared with TRBD1. J gave up 9 bases and V 5 bases, and 3 bases lay outside the gene matches. Germline lookup yields CDR1 SQVTM and CDR2 ANQGSEA. The CDR3 runs 11 residues. This CDR3 reads CSVWTGIEQFF. CDR3 coding DNA: TGCAGCGTTTGGACAGGGATTGAGCAGTTCTTC.

This clonotype was seen many times. The rearrangement uses TRBV4-3 and TRBJ2-3, with TRBD2 matching 9 bases. The CDR3 spans 15 residues. J gave up 1 base and V 4 bases, and 3 bases lay outside the gene matches. CDR1 LGHNA and CDR2 YSLEER come from the germline V gene. The CDR3 spells CASSPVAGGTDTQYF. The CDR3 DNA follows: TGCGCCAGCAGCCCAGTAGCGGGGGGCACAGATACGCAGTATTTT.

This clonotype has a handful of counts. CDR3 amino acids: CAWSADFSGNTIYF. DNA of the CDR3: TGTGCCTGGAGCGCGGACTTTTCTGGAAACACCATATATTTT. The chain recombines TRBV30 with TRBJ1-3, with D uncertain. V was clipped by 3 bases and J by 1 base, with 10 bases between them. From germline, CDR1 is GTSNPN and CDR2 SVGIG (reference sequence). CDR3 length: 14 amino acids.

The V and J genes are TRBV11-3 and TRBJ2-2, with D hard to call. The germline V and J ends were trimmed by 5 bases and 7 bases, with 11 bases remaining between them. There are 13 residues in the CDR3. Germline V CDR1 and CDR2: SGHNT, YENEEA. CDR3 in DNA: TGTGCCAGCAGCCGAACTGTGGGCGGGGAGCTGTTTTTT. Its protein is CASSRTVGGELFF.

The rearrangement links TRBV27 to TRBJ2-5, with D perhaps TRBD1 (5 bases). The CDR3 covers 15 residues. Germline V gives CDR1 MNHEY, CDR2 SMNVEV (reference sequence). V was pared by 4 bases and J by 5 bases, with 17 bases between. The CDR3 DNA sequence: TGTGCCAGCAGTTCCCCTAGGGGTGCAGGGGAGACCCAGTACTTC. It is translated as CASSSPRGAGETQYF.

This clonotype showed up just a few times. This chain joins TRBV6-2 or TRBV6-3 and TRBJ1-1, with D unresolved. CDR3 size: 14 residues. The V and J ends lost 5 bases and 1 base respectively, with 11 bases between them. Germline V CDR1 and CDR2: MNHEY, SVGEGT. This CDR3 reads CASSGYWGNTEAFF. Written as DNA, the CDR3 is TGTGCCAGCAGTGGATATTGGGGGAACACTGAAGCTTTCTTT.

This clonotype has ten or more counts. The chain's CDR3 is CASSFRGGGETQYF. For the CDR3, the DNA is TGTGCCAGCAGCTTCCGAGGAGGGGGCGAGACCCAGTACTTC. This rearrangement joins TRBV7-9 to TRBJ2-5; the D gene is possibly TRBD1 (7 bases). The V and J ends lost 3 bases and 5 bases respectively, with 13 bases between them. This CDR3 region has 14 residues. From germline, CDR1 is SEHNR and CDR2 FQNEAQ (reference sequence).

V is TRBV7-2 and J is TRBJ2-5; the D is unclear. The V gene's germline CDR1 is SGHTA and CDR2 FQGNSA. Trimming shortened V by 3 bases and J by 1 base, and 9 bases separated the two germline ends. This CDR3 spans 14 amino acids. Written as DNA, the CDR3 is TGTGCCAGCAGCTTCCTAGGTTCCCAAGAGACCCAGTACTTC. Translated: CASSFLGSQETQYF.

This sequence joins TRBV20-1 and TRBJ1-3; the match to TRBD1 covers 7 bases. Germline V lookup: CDR1 DFQATT, CDR2 SNEGSKA (reference sequence). This CDR3 comprises 16 residues. Unmatched junction bases numbered 5, after V lost 0 bases and J lost 0 bases. In DNA form, the CDR3 reads TGCAGTGCTAGAGAGGGGGACAGCAGCTCTGGAAACACCATATATTTT. This sequence encodes CSAREGDSSSGNTIYF.

This clonotype was observed many times. The chain joins TRBV12-3 or TRBV12-4 to TRBJ2-2, with unresolved D. The CDR3 has 14 residues. V was trimmed by 3 bases and J by 0 bases, leaving 5 bases between them. The CDR3 sequence: CASSFGANTGELFF. CDR3 in DNA: TGTGCCAGCAGTTTTGGGGCGAACACCGGGGAGCTGTTTTTT.

The rearrangement links TRBV18 to TRBJ2-7; maybe TRBD1 (6 bases). The CDR3 has 13 residues. The V and J ends lost 2 bases and 7 bases respectively, with 12 bases between them. Germline CDR1 is KGHSH and CDR2 is LQKENI. The CDR3 nucleotides are TGTGCCAGCTCACCAATACAGGGAGAGGAGCAGTACGTC. Amino acid sequence: CASSPIQGEEQYV.

J is TRBJ2-7 and V is TRBV6-6; 7 bases line up with TRBD1. The CDR3 spans 14 residues. With V trimmed by 4 bases and J by 3 bases, 6 bases remained unmatched. Germline V gene data show CDR1 as MNHNY and CDR2 as SVGAGI (reference sequence). CDR3 sequence (DNA): TGTGCCAGCAGTTCACAGGGGCCGAGCTACGAGCAGTACTTC. Translation: CASSSQGPSYEQYF.

The genes are TRBV25-1 and TRBJ2-1; D gene ambiguous. Per germline, CDR1 MGHDK and CDR2 SYGVNS. CDR3 length equals 13 residues. V was shortened by 4 bases and J by 7 bases, with 11 bases between the two germline ends. For the CDR3, the DNA is TGTGCCAGCAGTGCGGCCCCCCGTAATGAGCAGTTCTTC. Amino acid sequence: CASSAAPRNEQFF.

V and J are TRBV5-1 and TRBJ1-2, with D perhaps matching TRBD1 (5 bases). The CDR3 runs to 16 residues. The germline V gene has CDR1 SGHRS and CDR2 YFSETQ. The V and J ends lost 0 bases and 0 bases respectively, with 12 bases between them. CDR3 in amino acids: CASSLDGQVANYGYTF. Here the CDR3 DNA reads TGCGCCAGCAGCTTGGACGGACAAGTAGCTAACTATGGCTACACCTTC.